The T cell receptor beta chain described here comes from a study of blood T cells in healthy people across ages. Broader study findings: Per million T cells, TCR beta diversity dropped about linearly as age rose. Donors of long life had a larger count of naive CD4+ cells and greater diversity than aged donors.

Comments on this clonotype: Its antigen remains unknown.

Every sample yielded at least 6.5 million isolated PBMCs. A second PCR, run for roughly 7 to 11 cycles, used a sample-barcoded 5' primer plus a J-beta primer mix. TCRdb analysed the 5' RACE reads with MiXCR anew, one entry per CDR3 protein. Of some 640,000 distinct CDR3 sequences listed, roughly 30% are singletons. There are 16 residues in the CDR3. From germline, CDR1 is MNHNS and CDR2 SASEGT. The origin of this receptor is a woman aged 80 or older in good health. V usage is TRBV6-1 and J usage is TRBJ2-7, with D possibly being TRBD2 (7 bases). The assigned J gene may be wrong: the sequence end matches TRBJ2-4 better. Sample: blood. The CDR3 DNA reads as TGTGCCAGCATCAGAAGGGGGGGTGGGGGGCAAAACATTCAGTACTTC. Translated: CASIRRGGGGQNIQYF.